Included here is one TCR beta chain sequence, with context. The CDR3 runs to 12 residues. Germline CDR1 is SNHLY and CDR2 is FYNNEI. V was clipped by 6 bases and J by 6 bases, with 12 bases between them. This sample was taken from a study of cytomegalovirus exposure and HLA in healthy donors. With 60 Vbeta and 13 Jbeta primers, the PCR was carried out. Clones were sequenced by immunoSEQ multiplex PCR, and TCRdb holds only the in-frame ones, with some missing. The table has 150,000 to 200,000 clones, 84% seen once. The chain is built from TRBV2 and TRBJ2-7, with D perhaps matching TRBD1 or TRBD2 (5 bases each). The sequence derives from a boy between 2 and 10 years old in good health and CMV-seronegative. Sequenced: PBMCs. The CDR3: CASRELGAEQYF. The CDR3 bases are TGTGCCAGCAGAGAACTAGGGGCCGAGCAGTACTTC. Drawing the rest from reference TRBV2 and TRBJ2-7, the complete variable domain is EPEVTQTPSHQVTQMGQEVILRCVPISNHLYFYWYRQILGQKVEFLVSFYNNEISEKSEIFDDQFSVERPDGSNFTLKIRSTKLEDSAMYFCASRELGAEQYFGPGTRLTVT.